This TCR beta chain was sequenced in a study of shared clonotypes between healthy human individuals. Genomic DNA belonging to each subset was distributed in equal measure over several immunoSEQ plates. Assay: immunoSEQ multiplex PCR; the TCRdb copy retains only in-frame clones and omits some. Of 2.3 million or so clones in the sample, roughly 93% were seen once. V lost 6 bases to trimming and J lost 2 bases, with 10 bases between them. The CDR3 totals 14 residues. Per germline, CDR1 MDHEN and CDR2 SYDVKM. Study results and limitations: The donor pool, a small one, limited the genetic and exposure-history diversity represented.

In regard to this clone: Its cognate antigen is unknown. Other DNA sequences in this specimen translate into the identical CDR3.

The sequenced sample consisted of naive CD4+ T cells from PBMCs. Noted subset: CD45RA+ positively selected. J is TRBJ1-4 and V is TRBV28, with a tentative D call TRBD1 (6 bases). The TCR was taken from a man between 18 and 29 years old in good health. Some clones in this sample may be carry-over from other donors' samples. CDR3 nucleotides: TGTGCCAGCAGCCCCGGGGGCACTAATGAAAAACTGTTTTTT. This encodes CASSPGGTNEKLFF.